This TCR beta chain appears in the sequencing data of a study of cytomegalovirus exposure and HLA in healthy donors. Findings and caveats of the study: A likely sequencing artifact accounted for one observed cluster of highly shared sequence variants.

As for this clone: The antigen is undetermined.

PCR was performed using 60 Vbeta and 13 Jbeta primers. Here immunoSEQ multiplex PCR was the method, and the copy in TCRdb shows in-frame clones only, minus some. Its listing shows approximately 120,000 clones. Trimming removed 6 bases from V and 7 bases from J; junction bases left unmatched: 14. The CDR3 extends over 16 amino acids. The V gene's germline CDR1 is SNHLY and CDR2 FYNNEI. Healthy individuals who donated bone marrow served as the donors. The rearrangement links TRBV2 to TRBJ2-2, with 7 positions matching TRBD2. What was sequenced was PBMCs. The TCR was taken from a middle-aged man in good health and CMV-seronegative. CDR3 nucleotide sequence: TGTGCCAGCAGGAATAGACTAGCTTCGTTCAGCGGGGAGCTGTTTTTT. This translates into CASRNRLASFSGELFF.